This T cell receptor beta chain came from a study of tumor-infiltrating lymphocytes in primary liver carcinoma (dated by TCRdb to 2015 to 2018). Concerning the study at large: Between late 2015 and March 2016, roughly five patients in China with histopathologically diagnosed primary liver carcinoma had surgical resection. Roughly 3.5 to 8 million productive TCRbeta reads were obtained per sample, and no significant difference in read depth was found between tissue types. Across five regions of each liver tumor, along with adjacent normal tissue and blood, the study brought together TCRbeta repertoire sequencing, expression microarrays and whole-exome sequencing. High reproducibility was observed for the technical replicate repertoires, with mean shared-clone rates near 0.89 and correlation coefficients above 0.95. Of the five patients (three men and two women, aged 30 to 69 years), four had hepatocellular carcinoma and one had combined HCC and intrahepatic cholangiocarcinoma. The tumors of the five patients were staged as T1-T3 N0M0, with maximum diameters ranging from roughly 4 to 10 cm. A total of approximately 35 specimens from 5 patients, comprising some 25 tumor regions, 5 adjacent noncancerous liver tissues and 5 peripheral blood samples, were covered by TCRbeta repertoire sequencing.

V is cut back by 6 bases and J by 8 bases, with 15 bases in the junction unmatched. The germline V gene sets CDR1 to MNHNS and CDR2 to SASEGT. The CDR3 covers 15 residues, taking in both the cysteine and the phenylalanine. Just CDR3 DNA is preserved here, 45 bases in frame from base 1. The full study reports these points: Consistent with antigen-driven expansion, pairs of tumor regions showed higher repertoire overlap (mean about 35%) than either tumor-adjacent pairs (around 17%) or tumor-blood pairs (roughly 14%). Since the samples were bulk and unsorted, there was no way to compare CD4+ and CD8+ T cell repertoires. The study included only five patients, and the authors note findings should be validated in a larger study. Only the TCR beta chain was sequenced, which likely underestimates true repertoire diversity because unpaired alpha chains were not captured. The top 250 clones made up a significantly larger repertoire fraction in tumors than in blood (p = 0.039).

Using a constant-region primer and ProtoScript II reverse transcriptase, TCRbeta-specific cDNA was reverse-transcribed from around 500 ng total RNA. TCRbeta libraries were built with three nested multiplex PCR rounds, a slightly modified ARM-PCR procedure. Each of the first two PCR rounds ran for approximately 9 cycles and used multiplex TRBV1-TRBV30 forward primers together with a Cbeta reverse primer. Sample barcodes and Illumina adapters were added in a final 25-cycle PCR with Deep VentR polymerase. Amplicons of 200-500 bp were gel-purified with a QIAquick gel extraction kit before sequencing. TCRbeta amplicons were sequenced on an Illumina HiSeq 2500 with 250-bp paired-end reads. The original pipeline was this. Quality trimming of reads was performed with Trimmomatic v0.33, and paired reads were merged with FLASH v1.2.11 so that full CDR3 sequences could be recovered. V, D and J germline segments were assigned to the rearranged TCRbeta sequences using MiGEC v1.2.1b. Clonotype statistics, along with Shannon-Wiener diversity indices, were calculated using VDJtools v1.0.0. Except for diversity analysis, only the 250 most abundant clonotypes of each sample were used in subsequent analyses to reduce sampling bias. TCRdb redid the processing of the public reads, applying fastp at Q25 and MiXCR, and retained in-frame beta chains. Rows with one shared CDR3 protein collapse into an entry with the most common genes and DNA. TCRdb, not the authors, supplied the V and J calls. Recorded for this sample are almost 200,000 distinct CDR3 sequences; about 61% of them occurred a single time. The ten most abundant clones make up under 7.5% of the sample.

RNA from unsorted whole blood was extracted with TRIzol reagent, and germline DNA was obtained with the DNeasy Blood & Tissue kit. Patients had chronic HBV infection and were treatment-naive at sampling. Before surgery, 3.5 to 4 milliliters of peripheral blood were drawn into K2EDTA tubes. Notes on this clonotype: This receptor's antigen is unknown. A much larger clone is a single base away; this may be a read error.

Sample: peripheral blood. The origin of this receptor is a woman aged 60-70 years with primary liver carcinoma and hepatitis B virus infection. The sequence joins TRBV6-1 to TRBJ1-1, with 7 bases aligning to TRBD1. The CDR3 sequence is CASRSYRGSGSEAFF. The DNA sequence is TGTGCCAGCAGGAGCTACAGGGGCTCGGGCTCAGAAGCTTTCTTT.